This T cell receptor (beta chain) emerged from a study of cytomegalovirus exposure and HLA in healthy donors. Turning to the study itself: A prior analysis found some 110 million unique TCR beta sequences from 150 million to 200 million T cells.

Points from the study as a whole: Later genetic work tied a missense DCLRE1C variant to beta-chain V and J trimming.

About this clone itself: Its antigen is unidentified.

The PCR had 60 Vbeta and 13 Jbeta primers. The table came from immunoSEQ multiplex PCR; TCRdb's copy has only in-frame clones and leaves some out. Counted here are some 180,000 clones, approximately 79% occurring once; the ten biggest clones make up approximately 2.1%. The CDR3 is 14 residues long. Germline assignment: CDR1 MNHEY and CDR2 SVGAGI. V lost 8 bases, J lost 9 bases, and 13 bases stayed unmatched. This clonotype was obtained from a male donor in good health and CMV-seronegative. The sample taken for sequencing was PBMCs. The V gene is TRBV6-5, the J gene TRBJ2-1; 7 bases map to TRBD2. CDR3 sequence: CASLGAGVIGEQFF. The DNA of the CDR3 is TGTGCCAGCCTTGGTGCGGGGGTTATTGGTGAGCAGTTCTTC.